These T cell receptor beta chains were read from a single sample in a study of T cell repertoires in aging, cancer and after chemotherapy. MiXCR was run by TCRdb on the multiplex PCR reads, yielding one entry per CDR3 protein. The profile shows approximately 4,500 distinct CDR3 sequences, 20% to 30% of them singletons. Sequenced sample: blood. The receptors were sampled from a human donor in good health. The donor label of this sample is uncertain. Both conserved end residues are part of each CDR3. D genes are given only for firm matches. Size tells how often a clone was seen (once, few, many) or the class of an expanded clone, and some rows leave it out.

V gene,clone size,J gene,CDR3 length,D gene,CDR3 protein,CDR3 DNA
TRBV6-2/TRBV6-3,medium-sized,TRBJ2-5,13,NA,CASSYEIGETQYF,TGTGCCAGCAGTTATGAGATTGGGGAGACCCAGTACTTC
TRBV5-1,few,TRBJ2-5,16,NA,CASSVGSGQFQETQYF,TGCGCCAGCAGCGTGGGGTCGGGGCAGTTCCAAGAGACCCAGTACTTC
TRBV20-1,NA,TRBJ2-5,13,TRBD1,CSALQGAQETQYF,TGCAGTGCTTTGCAGGGGGCTCAAGAGACCCAGTACTTC
TRBV19,medium-sized,TRBJ1-2,15,NA,CASRDNGGGYYGYTF,TGTGCCAGTAGAGACAACGGGGGGGGATACTATGGCTACACCTTC
TRBV27,few,TRBJ1-2,16,NA,CASSFIITGIHYGYTF,TGTGCCAGCAGTTTTATTATTACAGGGATTCACTATGGCTACACCTTC
TRBV6-4,NA,TRBJ2-2,16,TRBD1,CASRGTGVRVTGELFF,TGTGCCAGCAGGGGGACAGGGGTTAGAGTCACCGGGGAGCTGTTTTTT
TRBV27,medium-sized,TRBJ1-1,15,NA,CASSLFAGPNTEAFF,TGTGCCAGCAGTTTATTTGCAGGGCCGAACACTGAAGCTTTCTTT
TRBV11-2,NA,TRBJ2-1,15,NA,CASSLEWGAGVEQFF,TGTGCCAGCAGCTTAGAGTGGGGGGCAGGGGTTGAGCAGTTCTTC
TRBV7-2,NA,TRBJ2-3,14,NA,CASSSDKVTDTQYF,TGTGCCAGCAGCTCTGACAAGGTTACAGATACGCAGTATTTT
TRBV19,medium-sized,TRBJ1-2,16,NA,CASSTFGRLANYGYTF,TGTGCCAGTAGTACCTTCGGACGCCTAGCTAACTATGGCTACACCTTC
TRBV29-1,medium-sized,TRBJ2-1,15,TRBD2,CSVDSGGGSYNEQFF,TGCAGCGTTGATTCGGGGGGGGGCTCCTACAATGAGCAGTTCTTC
TRBV5-6,few,TRBJ1-3,17,TRBD1,CASSSPIITGEEDTIYF,TGTGCCAGCAGCTCCCCCATAATTACAGGGGAGGAGGACACCATATATTTT
TRBV6-5,medium-sized,TRBJ2-5,11,NA,CASSQGETQYF,TGTGCCAGCAGTCAGGGAGAGACCCAGTACTTC
TRBV24-1,few,TRBJ1-2,15,NA,CATSDPPQGHYGYTF,TGTGCCACCAGTGATCCGCCGCAGGGGCACTATGGCTACACCTTC
TRBV10-3,few,TRBJ1-1,12,NA,CAISAAGTEAFF,TGTGCCATCAGTGCGGCAGGCACTGAAGCTTTCTTT
TRBV6-6,medium-sized,TRBJ2-3,19,NA,CASSYSLAPEDRDTDTQYF,TGTGCCAGCAGTTACTCGCTAGCTCCGGAAGACCGCGACACAGATACGCAGTATTTT
TRBV11-2,NA,TRBJ2-7,16,NA,CASSLVAGSGSYEQYF,TGTGCCAGCAGCTTAGTGGCCGGGAGCGGATCCTACGAGCAGTACTTC
TRBV6-2/TRBV6-3,few,TRBJ1-1,16,NA,CASQTLPSLSAKEAFF,TGTGCCAGCCAAACGCTCCCCTCTCTTTCGGCGAAGGAGGCTTTCTTT
TRBV6-1,NA,TRBJ1-2,12,NA,CASSRDNYGYTF,TGTGCCAGCAGCAGGGATAACTATGGCTACACCTTC
TRBV20-1,NA,TRBJ1-3,15,TRBD1,CSARTGLSSGNTIYF,TGCAGTGCTAGGACAGGGCTATCCTCTGGAAACACCATATATTTT
TRBV27,NA,TRBJ2-3,15,TRBD1,CASSLGTGHTDTQYF,TGTGCCAGCAGTTTAGGGACAGGGCACACAGATACGCAGTATTTT
TRBV27,medium-sized,TRBJ2-3,15,NA,CASSLSLLGTDTQYF,TGTGCCAGCAGTTTATCGTTGCTCGGCACAGATACGCAGTATTTT
TRBV6-5,NA,TRBJ2-1,13,TRBD2,CASSPQRETEQFF,TGTGCCAGCTCACCCCAGCGGGAGACTGAGCAGTTCTTC
TRBV29-1,medium-sized,TRBJ2-7,14,TRBD2,CSVLTSGVSYEQYF,TGCAGCGTACTGACTAGCGGGGTTTCCTACGAGCAGTACTTC
TRBV27,few,TRBJ1-1,16,NA,CASSLLQRGRNTEAFF,TGTGCCAGCAGTTTACTTCAGCGGGGACGGAACACTGAAGCTTTCTTT
TRBV30,medium-sized,TRBJ1-4,14,NA,CAWSDKATNEKLFF,TGTGCCTGGAGCGACAAGGCAACTAATGAAAAACTGTTTTTT
TRBV20-1,NA,TRBJ2-1,12,NA,CSVGGQTNEQFF,TGCAGTGTCGGTGGGCAGACCAATGAGCAGTTCTTC
TRBV28,NA,TRBJ1-4,14,NA,CASSLAGINEKLFF,TGTGCCAGCAGTTTGGCCGGGATTAATGAAAAACTGTTTTTT
TRBV6-5,medium-sized,TRBJ2-2,14,NA,CASRPTHNTGELFF,TGTGCCAGCAGACCCACTCACAACACCGGGGAGCTGTTTTTT
TRBV5-6,NA,TRBJ2-7,15,TRBD2,CASSHGVAGGYEQYF,TGTGCCAGCAGCCATGGAGTAGCGGGAGGCTACGAGCAGTACTTC
TRBV5-5,few,TRBJ2-5,16,NA,CASSLLGGRRQETQYF,TGTGCCAGCAGCCTGCTAGGGGGAAGGAGACAAGAGACCCAGTACTTC
TRBV11-2,NA,TRBJ2-4,15,TRBD2,CASSYSGGPVDIQYF,TGTGCCAGCAGCTATAGCGGGGGCCCCGTAGACATTCAGTACTTC
TRBV6-4,medium-sized,TRBJ2-3,14,TRBD1,CASSEQGATDTQYF,TGTGCCAGCAGTGAACAGGGGGCCACAGATACGCAGTATTTT
TRBV6-5,medium-sized,TRBJ1-1,12,NA,CASSYIGGVAFF,TGTGCCAGCAGTTACATTGGGGGGGTCGCTTTCTTT
TRBV6-1,medium-sized,TRBJ1-5,15,NA,CASSEDGLGNQPQHF,TGTGCCAGCAGTGAAGATGGGTTGGGCAATCAGCCCCAGCATTTT
TRBV5-4,few,TRBJ1-1,14,NA,CASSIPGQNTEAFF,TGTGCCAGCAGCATTCCGGGACAGAACACTGAAGCTTTCTTT
TRBV19,NA,TRBJ2-1,14,TRBD1,CASSWGQGRNEQFF,TGTGCCAGTAGCTGGGGACAGGGGAGAAATGAGCAGTTCTTC
TRBV27,NA,TRBJ2-1,16,NA,CASIPRESSFRNEQFF,TGTGCCAGCATACCTCGAGAGTCCAGTTTTCGGAATGAGCAGTTCTTC
TRBV19,few,TRBJ1-1,16,TRBD1,CASSITRQGENTEAFF,TGTGCCAGTAGTATAACCCGACAGGGGGAGAACACTGAAGCTTTCTTT
TRBV6-5,medium-sized,TRBJ1-6,17,TRBD1,CASSLGQGPTENSPLHF,TGTGCCAGCAGTTTGGGACAGGGGCCCACTGAGAATTCACCCCTCCACTTT
TRBV6-1,medium-sized,TRBJ2-3,15,NA,CASSEPGGATDTQYF,TGTGCCAGCAGTGAACCTGGGGGCGCGACAGATACGCAGTATTTT
TRBV5-5,NA,TRBJ1-6,14,TRBD1,CASSVGQVGSPLHF,TGTGCCAGCAGCGTGGGACAGGTGGGATCACCCCTCCACTTT
TRBV18,few,TRBJ2-3,15,NA,CASSPWSPGTDTQYF,TGTGCCAGCTCACCGTGGAGCCCCGGCACAGATACGCAGTATTTT
TRBV20-1,few,TRBJ2-7,13,NA,CSAPKGDRKEQYF,TGCAGTGCCCCGAAGGGCGATCGGAAGGAGCAGTACTTC
TRBV30,large,TRBJ1-5,15,NA,CAWSVWNRGNQPQHF,TGTGCCTGGAGTGTATGGAACAGGGGCAATCAGCCCCAGCATTTT